The 12 T cell receptor beta chains below all came from one sample that was sequenced in a study of blood T cell repertoires in COVID-19. Sequencing was performed with immunoSEQ multiplex PCR; in TCRdb, only in-frame clones are kept and a portion is missing. Among about 87,000 clones, around three quarters were seen once, and the ten largest hold approximately 4.4%. What was sequenced was peripheral blood. The receptors derive from a woman between 45 and 60 years old with acute or convalescent COVID-19.

This clone came up a few times. This chain uses TRBV6-5 with TRBJ1-5, with 8 bases identical to TRBD1. In germline, CDR1 is MNHEY, CDR2 SVGAGI. This CDR3 is built from 16 residues. Trimming removed 3 bases from V and 0 bases from J; junction bases left unmatched: 4. The CDR3 is CASSYPQGDSNQPQHF. The CDR3 DNA follows: TGTGCCAGCAGTTATCCACAGGGGGATAGCAATCAGCCCCAGCATTTT.

The V gene is TRBV9, the J gene TRBJ2-2; possibly TRBD2 for D (6 bases). The V gene's germline CDR1 is SGDLS and CDR2 YYNGEE. The CDR3 consists of 17 residues. The germline V and J ends were trimmed by 3 bases and 4 bases, with 19 bases remaining between them. The CDR3 DNA is TGTGCCAGCAGCGCTTCCCGTCGGGGGAAGGGCACCGGGGAGCTGTTTTTT. Translating it yields CASSASRRGKGTGELFF.

J is TRBJ1-1 and V is TRBV7-9; D remains unclear. This CDR3 has 14 residues. From germline, CDR1 is SEHNR and CDR2 FQNEAQ (reference sequence). Trimming left V 6 bases short and J 0 bases short, with 11 bases between. As DNA, the CDR3 is TGTGCCAGCAGAGCGGCCCTTATGAACACTGAAGCTTTCTTT. Residues: CASRAALMNTEAFF.

This chain links TRBV6-5 with TRBJ2-1; 10 bases align to TRBD2. After removal of 7 bases from V and 7 bases from J, the junction contained 7 bases not matched to a gene. The CDR3 runs 14 residues. Germline CDR1 reads MNHEY; CDR2 reads SVGAGI. This CDR3 reads CASTASGGGNEQFF. In DNA form, the CDR3 reads TGTGCCAGCACGGCTAGCGGGGGAGGTAATGAGCAGTTCTTC.

This clone has a handful of counts. This chain connects TRBV6-6 to TRBJ2-7, with 12 bases fitting TRBD2. From germline, CDR1 is MNHNY and CDR2 SVGAGI (reference sequence). The CDR3 spans 15 residues. V shed 5 bases, J shed 4 bases, and the junction held 6 bases outside the gene matches. This CDR3 reads CASSHGLAGYYEQYF. CDR3 sequence (DNA): TGTGCCAGCAGTCACGGACTAGCGGGGTATTACGAGCAGTACTTC.

The CDR3: CASSENRAGGQDTQYF. The CDR3 DNA sequence: TGTGCCAGCAGTGAAAATAGGGCGGGGGGCCAAGATACGCAGTATTTT. This chain joins TRBV2 and TRBJ2-3; 8 nucleotides agree with TRBD2. CDR1 and CDR2 from the germline V gene are SNHLY and FYNNEI. The CDR3 length is 16 residues. J gave up 5 bases and V 2 bases, and 9 bases lay outside the gene matches.

V usage is TRBV3-1 (or the pseudogene TRBV3-2) and J usage is TRBJ1-5; D unclear. Between the trimmed V and J ends, which lost 5 bases and 0 bases, there was a span of 8 bases. The CDR3 length is 14 residues. CDR1 and CDR2 from the germline V gene are LGHDT and YNNKEL (reference sequence). The CDR3 reads CASSSGDSNQPQHF. The DNA of the CDR3 is TGTGCCAGCAGCTCCGGGGATAGCAATCAGCCCCAGCATTTT.

V gene TRBV5-1 combines with J gene TRBJ2-5; 7 bases map to TRBD1. The CDR3 contains 14 residues. The V and J ends lost 3 bases and 4 bases, in that order; junction bases with no gene match: 6. CDR1 is SGHRS, CDR2 YFSETQ, per germline. The CDR3 DNA is TGCGCCAGCAGCTCACAGGGGCGGGTAGAGACCCAGTACTTC. Its translation: CASSSQGRVETQYF.

The chain combines TRBV2 with TRBJ1-2, with 10 bases fitting TRBD1. Germline V gene sequence: CDR1 SNHLY, CDR2 FYNNEI. The trim removed 5 bases at V and 8 bases at J, leaving 11 bases unmatched. This CDR3 is 15 amino acids long. The CDR3 DNA reads as TGTGCCAGCAGTACCGGGAGACAGGGGGCTGTCGGCTACACCTTC. Translated: CASSTGRQGAVGYTF.

This clone was observed once. CDR3 sequence reads: CASSTGQGAHQPQHF. For the CDR3, the DNA is TGTGCCAGCAGTACAGGACAGGGGGCGCATCAGCCCCAGCATTTT. The genes are TRBV6-2 or TRBV6-3 and TRBJ1-5, with 11 bases that match TRBD1. CDR1 MNHEY and CDR2 SVGEGT come from the germline V gene. This CDR3 has 15 amino acids. Germline trimming cut 5 bases from V and 5 bases from J; bases unmatched to any gene: 5.

The gene calls are TRBV2 and TRBJ1-5; D might be TRBD1 (5 bases). The CDR3 is 15 amino acids. The germline V gene has CDR1 SNHLY and CDR2 FYNNEI. The V end was cut by 6 bases, the J end by 2 bases, with 14 bases between. The CDR3 is CASSLGGRRNQPQHF. In nucleotides, the CDR3 is TGTGCCAGCAGCCTCGGGGGGAGACGCAATCAGCCCCAGCATTTT.

The V gene is TRBV12-3 or TRBV12-4, the J gene TRBJ1-4; D is unresolved. V was shortened by 8 bases and J by 4 bases, with 11 bases between the two germline ends. This CDR3 has 13 residues. For the CDR3, the DNA is TGTGCCAGCGGAGGGTCAATTAATGAAAAACTGTTTTTT. Amino acid sequence: CASGGSINEKLFF.